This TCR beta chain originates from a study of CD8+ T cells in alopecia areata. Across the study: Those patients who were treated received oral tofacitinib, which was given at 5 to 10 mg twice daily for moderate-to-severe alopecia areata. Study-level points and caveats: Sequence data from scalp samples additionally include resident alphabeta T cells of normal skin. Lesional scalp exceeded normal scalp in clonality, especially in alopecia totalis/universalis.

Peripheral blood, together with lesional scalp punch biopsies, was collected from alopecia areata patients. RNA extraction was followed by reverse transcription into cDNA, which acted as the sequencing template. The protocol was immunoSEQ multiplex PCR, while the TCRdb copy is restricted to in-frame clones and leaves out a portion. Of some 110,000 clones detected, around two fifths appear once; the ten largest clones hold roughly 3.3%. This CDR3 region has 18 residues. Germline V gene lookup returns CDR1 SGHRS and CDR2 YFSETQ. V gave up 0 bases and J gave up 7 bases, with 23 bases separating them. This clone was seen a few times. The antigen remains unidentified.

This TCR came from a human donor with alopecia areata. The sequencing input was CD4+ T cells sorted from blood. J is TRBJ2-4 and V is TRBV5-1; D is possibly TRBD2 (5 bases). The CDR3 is CASSLVPSPGGGGNIQYF. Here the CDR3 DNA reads TGCGCCAGCAGCTTGGTGCCCTCCCCCGGAGGTGGTGGGAACATTCAGTACTTC.